This paragraph reports one T cell receptor (beta chain). Its specificity is not known. This specimen belongs to a study of T cell repertoires in cytomegalovirus infection. One entry per CDR3 protein, called by TCRdb with MiXCR from the reads. Of approximately 600,000 distinct CDR3 sequences detected, over 35% appear once; the ten largest clones hold 48%. Germline V gene data show CDR1 as LGHNA and CDR2 as YSLEER. The CDR3 has 15 amino acids. The ends were cut back, 0 bases at V and 4 bases at J, with 12 bases in the middle. This chain uses TRBV4-3 with TRBJ1-2; D is unresolved. The source of this sequence is a human donor in good health (CMV status not recorded). Some clones in this sample may be carry-over from other donors' samples. The sample consisted of cultured PBMCs, taken from culture after CMV antigen stimulation. CDR3 amino acids: CASSQDWFGSYGYTF. The CDR3 nucleotides read TGCGCCAGCAGCCAAGATTGGTTCGGCTCCTATGGCTACACCTTC.